This is a list of T cell receptor beta chains from one sample in a study of Ad26.COV2.S vaccination and SARS-CoV-2 variants. Repertoires were generated with immunoSEQ multiplex PCR, while TCRdb's copy carries only in-frame clones and drops some. The top ten hold 6.4% of the sample, which has around 300,000 clones, about 88% seen once. The sequencing here drew on peripheral blood, taken in a trial of Ad26.COV2.S vaccine versus placebo. The receptors stem from a person aged 18 to 65 who received the Ad26.COV2.S COVID-19 vaccine or a placebo. Each CDR3 is given with its conserved first and last residue. The D gene is left open where the match is weak. Clone size is not always given. Where it is, it says once, few, many or a class for expanded clones.

v_call,d_call,clone_size,j_call,cdr3_length,cdr3_nt,cdr3_aa
TRBV6-5,-,once,TRBJ2-1,11,TGTGCCAGCAGACGACATGATGAGCAGTTCTTC,CASRRHDEQFF
TRBV6-2/TRBV6-3,TRBD2,-,TRBJ2-3,20,TGTGCCAGCAGTTACTTTCGACAAGCGGGGGGGCCGACTGGGACAGATACGCAGTATTTT,CASSYFRQAGGPTGTDTQYF
TRBV28,TRBD2,-,TRBJ2-4,13,TGTGCCACCATGGACGCGGCGGGGGGCATTCAGTACTTC,CATMDAAGGIQYF
TRBV6-2/TRBV6-3,-,-,TRBJ1-1,14,TGTGCCAGCAGTTACCACAGGGCGAACACTGAAGCTTTCTTT,CASSYHRANTEAFF
TRBV11-3,-,few,TRBJ2-7,16,TGTGCCAGCAGCCGCAGAGGGAGTGGAGGCTCCTACGAGCAGTACTTC,CASSRRGSGGSYEQYF
TRBV7-9,TRBD1,-,TRBJ2-5,12,TGTGCCTCGCAGGGGGCGCGGGAGACCCAGTACTTC,CASQGARETQYF
TRBV28,-,-,TRBJ2-6,16,TGTGCCAGCAGTTTATTAGAGGACTCTGGGGCCAACGTCCTGACTTTC,CASSLLEDSGANVLTF
TRBV7-9,TRBD2,-,TRBJ2-1,16,TGTGCCAGCAGCTTAGCGACTAGCGGGACTAACAATGAGCAGTTCTTC,CASSLATSGTNNEQFF
TRBV20-1,-,-,TRBJ1-5,11,TGCAGTGCTTCCTTCAATCAGCCCCAGCATTTT,CSASFNQPQHF
TRBV19,TRBD1,-,TRBJ1-5,16,TGTGCCAGTAGTATAGGGACAGGTCGTAGCAATCAGCCCCAGCATTTT,CASSIGTGRSNQPQHF
TRBV5-5,-,-,TRBJ1-1,14,TGTGCCAGCAGCTTGACGGGGCTGAACACTGAAGCTTTCTTT,CASSLTGLNTEAFF
TRBV3-1/TRBV3-2,-,-,TRBJ1-1,15,TGTGCCAGCAGCCAATACCGCGGGGAAGTCACTGAAGCTTTCTTT,CASSQYRGEVTEAFF
TRBV28,TRBD2,few,TRBJ2-7,20,TGTGCCAGCAGCCCAGATCAACTAGCGGTAAAATTAAGCTCGCGGTACGAGCAGTACTTC,CASSPDQLAVKLSSRYEQYF
TRBV6-5,-,-,TRBJ1-5,15,TGTGCCAGCAGCTCAGGGTTTTCGGGCAATCAGCCCCAGCATTTT,CASSSGFSGNQPQHF
TRBV9,-,-,TRBJ2-3,15,TGTGCCAGCAGCGTAGATGCGGGGCGCACAGATACGCAGTATTTT,CASSVDAGRTDTQYF
TRBV10-3,TRBD1,-,TRBJ1-1,15,TGTGCCGTCCAGGGGGCGCAAGCGACGGACACTGAAGCTTTCTTT,CAVQGAQATDTEAFF
TRBV4-3,-,-,TRBJ2-7,14,TGCGCCAGCAGTGGCGGCAGGGAACCATACGAGCAGTACTTC,CASSGGREPYEQYF
TRBV3-1/TRBV3-2,TRBD1,once,TRBJ1-4,17,TGTGCCAGCAGCCCGAGGGACAGGGGGATTTGGGGTGAAAAACTGTTTTTT,CASSPRDRGIWGEKLFF
TRBV19,-,-,TRBJ1-1,12,TGTGCCAGTAGTATGCCGAACACTGAAGCTTTCTTT,CASSMPNTEAFF
TRBV9,-,-,TRBJ1-4,16,TGTGCCAGCAGCGTGGAGATGGGGGCAACTAATGAAAAACTGTTTTTT,CASSVEMGATNEKLFF
TRBV5-8,-,-,TRBJ1-1,14,TGTGCCAGCTCTACCTTCCGGGACACCCTGGGAGCTTTCTTT,CASSTFRDTLGAFF
TRBV6-5,TRBD1,-,TRBJ1-2,12,TGTGCCAGCCAGGGGGACATCTATGGCTACACCTTC,CASQGDIYGYTF
TRBV9,-,-,TRBJ2-7,14,TGTGCCAGCAGCGTAGAGGGACGGGTAGGGGAGCAGTACTTC,CASSVEGRVGEQYF
TRBV5-1,-,-,TRBJ1-1,16,TGCGCCAGCAGCTCTGGTACCGGGACCCGGGCCACTGAAGCTTTCTTT,CASSSGTGTRATEAFF
TRBV14,TRBD2,-,TRBJ2-1,20,TGTGCCAGCAGCCAAGTAGGGTACGGGTACTTTAGCGGGAGTACCCATGAGCAGTTCTTC,CASSQVGYGYFSGSTHEQFF
TRBV4-1,-,-,TRBJ1-3,16,TGCGCCAGCAGCACCGGACCGCCGAGCTCTGGAAACACCATATATTTT,CASSTGPPSSGNTIYF